This T cell receptor beta chain stems from a study of T cells in tuberculosis. As concerns this clone: The target antigen is unknown.

Latent tuberculosis screening used tuberculin skin test and IGRA at entry. Findings and caveats of the study: Active tuberculosis cases were adults; controls were adolescents. Smaller alpha distances in active tuberculosis partly reflected shorter CDR3-alpha lengths.

CDR1 is MNHEY, CDR2 SMNVEV, per germline (reference sequence). V dropped 7 bases and J dropped 7 bases, with 16 bases sitting between them. The CDR3 is 13 residues long. TCRdb's table, derived via immunoSEQ multiplex PCR, lists solely in-frame clones and lacks some. In the table there are 30,000 or so clones, just under 97% of which are singletons. Sequenced sample: PBMCs. J is TRBJ2-5 and V is TRBV27; TRBD2 is a possible D gene (5 bases). This receptor was obtained from a donor aged 10-29 years with latent tuberculosis or without tuberculosis infection. The CDR3: CASKGPGLSTQYF. The CDR3 nucleotides are TGTGCCAGCAAAGGGCCGGGATTATCGACCCAGTACTTC.